This entry concerns a single TCR beta chain. Its antigen is unknown. This may come from a read error, since a much larger clone is one base off. Preparation of the bulk TCR libraries relied on previously described methods and listed TCR primers. TCRdb re-called the PCR reads with MiXCR, one entry per CDR3 protein. The sample contains approximately 630,000 distinct CDR3 sequences, over 25% of which appear only once. The data originate from a study of molecular identifiers for immune sequencing clone quantification. At the level of the study: In replicates, the authors split RNA from approximately 22,000 or 94,000 naive CD8 cells five ways and sequenced four.

General study results and limits: Barcode-sharing identical TCR molecules could underestimate highly expanded clone sizes. Clones exceeding 20 RNA copies carried over 97% of effector molecules but under 1% of naive-cell molecules.

The clonotype comes from a human donor in good health. Some libraries in this study had Jurkat cell RNA spiked in. Specimen: naive CD8+ T cells from blood, with Jurkat cell RNA spiked in. Sample subset: FACS-sorted CD8+CD4-CCR7+CD45RA+ naive T cells.

The CDR3 is CASKIGRVMNKNFQYF. CDR3 sequence (DNA): TGTGCCAGCAAGATTGGCAGGGTCATGAACAAAAACTTTCAGTACTTC. The V call is TRBV9, the J call TRBJ2-4; D may be TRBD1 (5 bases). Per the germline V gene, CDR1 is SGDLS and CDR2 is YYNGEE. The CDR3 is made up of 16 amino acids.